The rows below give T cell receptor beta chains drawn from one sample of a study of blood T cell repertoires in COVID-19. Only in-frame clones appear in the TCRdb table, and some are missing; sequencing was by immunoSEQ multiplex PCR. The table shows 100,000 to 150,000 clones, with around 90% occurring only once. The sample consisted of peripheral blood. These receptors were taken from a man aged 45 to 65 with active COVID-19. Each CDR3 is given with its conserved first and last residue. The order of the fields is V gene, J gene, clone size, D gene, CDR3 protein, CDR3 DNA. A D gene is named only where the DNA matches it firmly. Not every row has a clone size; where given, it reads once, few, many or a size class.

TRBV6-4	TRBJ1-2	.	TRBD1	CASRQQGANLPPYGYTF	TGTGCCAGCAGGCAACAGGGGGCCAACCTCCCCCCTTATGGCTACACCTTC
TRBV5-1	TRBJ2-3	.	TRBD2	CASSLRRLAGTDTQYF	TGCGCCAGCAGCTTACGGAGACTAGCGGGCACAGATACGCAGTATTTT
TRBV11-2	TRBJ2-5	.	TRBD1	CASSLDLTGKETQYF	TGTGCCAGCAGCTTAGATCTGACAGGGAAAGAGACCCAGTACTTC
TRBV19	TRBJ2-7	.	TRBD1	CASSTQGASYEQYF	TGTGCCAGTAGTACCCAGGGGGCTTCCTACGAGCAGTACTTC
TRBV6-5	TRBJ1-2	.	.	CALLRGRGYGYTF	TGTGCTTTGCTTCGTGGCAGGGGCTATGGCTACACCTTC
TRBV6-2/TRBV6-3	TRBJ2-1	.	TRBD2	CASSRTSGRIYNEQFF	TGTGCCAGCAGTCGGACTAGCGGGAGGATCTACAATGAGCAGTTCTTC
TRBV9	TRBJ2-1	.	TRBD2	CASSPGGLASNEQFF	TGTGCCAGCAGCCCAGGGGGACTAGCGAGTAATGAGCAGTTCTTC
TRBV18	TRBJ1-2	.	.	CASSPTRGGYTF	TGTGCCAGCTCACCTACCCGGGGTGGCTACACCTTC
TRBV19	TRBJ2-6	.	.	CASSEGTTGANVLTF	TGTGCCAGTAGCGAGGGTACGACTGGGGCCAACGTCCTGACTTTC
TRBV4-2	TRBJ2-3	.	.	CASSPGSADTQYF	TGTGCCAGCAGCCCGGGGTCGGCAGATACGCAGTATTTT
TRBV27	TRBJ2-7	.	TRBD1	CASCRTGAYEQYF	TGTGCCAGCTGTCGGACAGGGGCCTACGAGCAGTACTTC
TRBV14	TRBJ2-7	.	TRBD1	CASSHPGQALYEQYF	TGTGCCAGCAGCCACCCGGGACAGGCGCTCTACGAGCAGTACTTC
TRBV24-1	TRBJ2-3	.	.	CATSEGGAKDTQYF	TGTGCCACCAGTGAAGGAGGGGCTAAAGATACGCAGTATTTT
TRBV11-2	TRBJ1-4	many	.	CASSFRRESEKLFF	TGTGCCAGCAGCTTCCGCCGGGAAAGTGAAAAACTGTTTTTT
TRBV29-1	TRBJ2-6	few	.	CSVELGSSGANVLTF	TGCAGCGTTGAATTGGGGAGCTCTGGGGCCAACGTCCTGACTTTC
TRBV19	TRBJ2-5	.	.	CASSWFGAGVETQYF	TGTGCCAGTAGTTGGTTCGGAGCAGGGGTCGAGACCCAGTACTTC
TRBV9	TRBJ1-1	.	TRBD1	CASSLGTGANTEAFF	TGTGCCAGCAGCTTAGGGACAGGGGCTAACACTGAAGCTTTCTTT
TRBV13	TRBJ2-7	.	TRBD1	CASSRTGDPYEQYF	TGTGCCAGCAGTCGGACAGGGGACCCCTACGAGCAGTACTTC
TRBV10-3	TRBJ1-3	.	TRBD1	CAISGTGGNTIYF	TGTGCCATCAGCGGGACAGGGGGAAACACCATATATTTT
TRBV6-1	TRBJ2-4	.	.	CASSEQGKAKNIQYF	TGTGCCAGCAGTGAACAGGGGAAGGCCAAAAACATTCAGTACTTC
TRBV30	TRBJ1-5	.	TRBD1	CAWSNDRGQPQHF	TGTGCCTGGAGTAACGACAGGGGTCAGCCCCAGCATTTT
TRBV27	TRBJ2-7	.	TRBD1	CASRRGGGQHYEQYF	TGTGCCAGCAGACGGGGTGGGGGACAGCACTACGAGCAGTACTTC
TRBV4-1	TRBJ2-1	.	TRBD2	CASSQGGREPYNEQFF	TGCGCCAGCAGCCAAGGAGGGCGGGAGCCTTACAATGAGCAGTTCTTC
TRBV7-9	TRBJ1-1	.	.	CASKGEFTEAFF	TGTGCCAGCAAGGGAGAGTTCACTGAAGCTTTCTTT
TRBV27	TRBJ2-5	.	.	CASSLYYTGGEVETQYF	TGTGCCAGCAGTTTATACTACACGGGGGGCGAGGTGGAGACCCAGTACTTC
TRBV20-1	TRBJ1-2	.	.	CSASQGWGGYTF	TGCAGTGCTAGTCAGGGGTGGGGTGGCTACACCTTC
TRBV5-4	TRBJ2-7	few	.	CASSSIDYGSEQYF	TGTGCCAGCAGCTCGATAGATTACGGGTCCGAGCAGTACTTC
TRBV11-2	TRBJ1-2	.	.	CASSPLGGTAYLDYGYTF	TGTGCCAGCAGCCCACTGGGAGGAACGGCGTATTTGGACTATGGCTACACCTTC
TRBV19	TRBJ2-3	.	TRBD1	CASRIGQAADTQYF	TGTGCCAGTAGGATCGGACAGGCCGCAGATACGCAGTATTTT
TRBV6-5	TRBJ1-1	.	TRBD1	CASSRDADRDTEAFF	TGTGCCAGCAGCCGAGACGCGGACAGGGACACTGAAGCTTTCTTT
TRBV11-2	TRBJ1-2	.	TRBD1	CASSLEVQGAGGYTF	TGTGCCAGCAGCTTAGAGGTTCAGGGGGCAGGTGGCTACACCTTC
TRBV6-5	TRBJ1-1	.	.	CASSYGTGRAGEAFF	TGTGCCAGCAGTTACGGGACCGGGAGGGCTGGTGAAGCTTTCTTT
TRBV7-9	TRBJ2-1	.	TRBD2	CASSLAPGGEQFF	TGTGCCAGCAGCTTAGCGCCCGGGGGGGAGCAGTTCTTC
TRBV9	TRBJ2-2	.	TRBD1	CASSGTGRTGELFF	TGTGCCAGCAGCGGGACAGGGAGGACCGGGGAGCTGTTTTTT
TRBV11-3	TRBJ1-3	few	.	CASSHPGNTIYF	TGTGCCAGCAGCCATCCTGGAAACACCATATATTTT
TRBV4-2	TRBJ2-3	.	TRBD2	CASSDGTSGTDTQYF	TGTGCCAGCAGCGATGGGACTAGCGGCACAGATACGCAGTATTTT
TRBV6-1	TRBJ1-2	.	.	CASSDGPVLYGYTF	TGTGCCAGCAGTGATGGGCCAGTCCTCTATGGCTACACCTTC
TRBV29-1	TRBJ2-1	.	TRBD1	CSAEGQGTEQFF	TGCAGCGCTGAGGGACAGGGGACAGAGCAGTTCTTC
TRBV2	TRBJ1-5	.	TRBD1	CASTQYRGSNQPQHF	TGTGCCAGCACCCAATACAGGGGAAGCAATCAGCCCCAGCATTTT
TRBV5-1	TRBJ2-1	.	.	CASSVRTGSYGVDEQFF	TGCGCCAGCAGCGTGCGCACAGGGTCCTACGGGGTCGATGAGCAGTTCTTC
TRBV7-2	TRBJ2-2	.	TRBD1	CASSLVAGTGAAGELFF	TGTGCCAGCAGCTTAGTAGCCGGGACAGGGGCGGCCGGGGAGCTGTTTTTT
TRBV5-4	TRBJ2-5	.	TRBD1	CASSPRDRVQETQYF	TGTGCCAGCAGCCCAAGGGACAGGGTTCAAGAGACCCAGTACTTC
TRBV19	TRBJ2-3	.	.	CASSSRQSTDTQYF	TGTGCCAGTAGTTCTCGACAGAGCACAGATACGCAGTATTTT
TRBV7-2	TRBJ2-5	.	TRBD2	CASIRLAGFAQYF	TGTGCCAGCATACGACTAGCGGGGTTTGCCCAGTACTTC
TRBV9	TRBJ2-2	.	.	CASSGGRENTGELFF	TGTGCCAGCAGCGGCGGCCGGGAGAACACCGGGGAGCTGTTTTTT
TRBV2	TRBJ1-1	.	.	CAKGQTNTEAFF	TGTGCCAAAGGACAAACTAACACTGAAGCTTTCTTT
TRBV19	TRBJ1-3	.	TRBD1	CASSTRTGSGNTIYF	TGTGCCAGTAGTACACGGACAGGGTCTGGAAACACCATATATTTT
TRBV9	TRBJ2-2	.	TRBD2	CASSVGEAGGNTGELFF	TGTGCCAGCAGCGTAGGCGAGGCGGGGGGTAACACCGGGGAGCTGTTTTTT
TRBV11-3	TRBJ1-6	once	TRBD1	CASSLARGRSPLHF	TGTGCCAGCAGCTTAGCCAGGGGGCGATCACCCCTCCACTTT
TRBV7-2	TRBJ1-2	.	TRBD1	CASSLEGALGYGYTF	TGTGCCAGCAGCTTAGAGGGGGCTCTTGGCTATGGCTACACCTTC
TRBV27	TRBJ2-4	.	TRBD1	CASNIGTALAKNIQYF	TGTGCCAGCAACATTGGGACAGCCCTAGCCAAAAACATTCAGTACTTC
TRBV7-9	TRBJ1-5	once	TRBD1	CASRLPGTGKAQPQHF	TGTGCCAGCAGACTGCCCGGGACAGGGAAGGCTCAGCCCCAGCATTTT
TRBV7-9	TRBJ2-2	.	.	CASSLAPGQNTGELFF	TGTGCCAGCAGCTTAGCACCGGGACAGAACACCGGGGAGCTGTTTTTT